These 27 T cell receptor beta chains originate from one sample sequenced in a study of cytomegalovirus exposure and HLA in healthy donors. The PCR used 60 Vbeta and 13 Jbeta primers. The data were produced by immunoSEQ multiplex PCR, yet TCRdb's version contains in-frame clones alone and is incomplete. This table lists about 100,000 clones. What was sequenced was PBMCs. These receptors all come from a man aged 45-65 years in good health and CMV-seronegative.

The V gene is TRBV11-3, the J gene TRBJ2-1; D is perhaps TRBD2 (6 bases). The CDR3 covers 14 residues. The germline V and J ends were trimmed by 1 base and 7 bases, with 11 bases remaining between them. CDR1 is SGHNT, CDR2 YENEEA, per germline. In DNA, the CDR3 is TGTGCCAGCAGCTTAGCTAGCGCGATTAATGAGCAGTTCTTC. Amino acid sequence: CASSLASAINEQFF.

This chain uses TRBV2 with TRBJ1-2; 7 bases agree with TRBD1. The length of the CDR3 is 15 residues. V lost 5 bases, J lost 5 bases, and 11 bases stayed unmatched. Germline V lookup: CDR1 SNHLY, CDR2 FYNNEI. CDR3 sequence (DNA): TGTGCCAGCAGTCGGGACAGTCGGCCCGATTATGGCTACACCTTC. Amino acids: CASSRDSRPDYGYTF.

V usage is TRBV5-6 and J usage is TRBJ1-2; 8 bases map to TRBD1. V trimming: 0 bases; J trimming: 4 bases; junction bases outside the gene matches: 8. CDR3 size: 16 residues. Germline CDR1 is SGHDT and CDR2 is YYEEEE. The CDR3: CASSLAFLDRGYGYTF. Written as DNA, the CDR3 is TGTGCCAGCAGCTTGGCCTTTTTAGACAGGGGCTATGGCTACACCTTC.

The V gene is TRBV29-1, the J gene TRBJ2-5; D is possibly TRBD1 (6 bases). Germline values: CDR1 SQVTM, CDR2 ANQGSEA. This CDR3 is 12 amino acids long. V dropped 7 bases and J dropped 5 bases, with 14 bases sitting between them. CDR3 nucleotide sequence: TGCAGCGCTCTACAGGGAGAGGAGACCCAGTACTTC. This gives the protein CSALQGEETQYF.

V and J are TRBV25-1 and TRBJ2-2; possible D gene TRBD2, 6 bases. Germline V CDR1 and CDR2: MGHDK, SYGVNS. V lost 7 bases and J 2 bases, leaving 14 bases between the germline ends. This CDR3 is built from 15 residues. The CDR3 DNA reads TGTGCCAGCACCCTGAATAGCGGAAACACCGGGGAGCTGTTTTTT. It specifies CASTLNSGNTGELFF.

The gene calls are TRBV11-3 and TRBJ1-1, with D possibly TRBD1 on 5 matching bases. The CDR3 sequence is 13 residues long. Trimming shortened V by 2 bases and J by 6 bases, and 10 bases separated the two germline ends. Germline V gives CDR1 SGHNT, CDR2 YENEEA. The CDR3 sequence: CASSLSTTAEAFF. The CDR3 DNA follows: TGTGCCAGCAGCTTATCCACGACAGCTGAAGCTTTCTTT.

V is TRBV6-1 and J is TRBJ1-1, with D maybe TRBD1 (6 bases). CDR1 MNHNS and CDR2 SASEGT come from the germline V gene. The CDR3 is 15 amino acids. Trimming shortened V by 7 bases and J by 6 bases, and 21 bases separated the two germline ends. CDR3 residues: CASTVTGGQSAEAFF. DNA of the CDR3: TGTGCCAGCACTGTGACAGGTGGTCAAAGCGCTGAAGCTTTCTTT.

The CDR3 region is CASSSGQRNEQFF. CDR3 in DNA: TGTGCCAGCAGCTCGGGACAGCGGAATGAGCAGTTCTTC. This chain links TRBV9 with TRBJ2-1; 7 positions match TRBD1. The CDR3 contains 13 residues. CDR1 is SGDLS, CDR2 YYNGEE, per germline. Trimming removed 4 bases from V and 7 bases from J; junction bases left unmatched: 5. The entire variable domain, with the rest obtained from reference TRBV9 and TRBJ2-1, is as follows: DSGVTQTPKHLITATGQRVTLRCSPRSGDLSVYWYQQSLDQGLQFLIQYYNGEERAKGNILERFSAQQFPDLHSELNLSSLELGDSALYFCASSSGQRNEQFFGPGTRLTVL.

The chain carries TRBV18 and TRBJ2-5, with TRBD2 identical over 9 bases. The DNA end favors TRBJ2-7, so the J call may be wrong. The CDR3 is 17 residues long. Per the germline V gene, CDR1 is KGHSH and CDR2 is LQKENI. The DNA of the CDR3 is TGTGCCAGCTCTTCTCTTCATGCTAGCGGGATCTCCTACGAGCAGTACTTC. It encodes CASSSLHASGISYEQYF.

The chain is built from TRBV5-1 and TRBJ2-1; 12 bases are a match to TRBD2. CDR3 length: 17 amino acids. With 4 bases clipped from V and 5 bases from J, the junction kept 10 bases outside the gene matches. The germline gives CDR1 SGHRS, CDR2 YFSETQ. Here the CDR3 reads CASSLGLAGLADNEQFF. For the CDR3, the DNA is TGCGCCAGCAGCCTAGGACTAGCGGGATTGGCCGACAATGAGCAGTTCTTC.

The chain is built from TRBV11-3 and TRBJ2-7; 9 bases match TRBD1. Germline V gives CDR1 SGHNT, CDR2 YENEEA. With 2 bases clipped from V and 5 bases from J, the junction kept 13 bases outside the gene matches. The CDR3 is 17 residues long. CDR3 nucleotide sequence: TGTGCCAGCAGCTTATGGGGGGCGGGGACAGGGCTACACGAGCAGTACTTC. Amino acids: CASSLWGAGTGLHEQYF.

The V call is TRBV18, the J call TRBJ2-5; TRBD2 agrees at 7 bases. Germline CDR1 is KGHSH and CDR2 is LQKENI. The CDR3 consists of 14 residues. V lost 1 base to trimming and J lost 3 bases; unmatched junction nucleotides: 2. The CDR3, as DNA: TGTGCCAGCTCACCACGGGCGGGAGAAGAGACCCAGTACTTC. Encoded protein: CASSPRAGEETQYF. Looking up the rest from reference TRBV18 and TRBJ2-5 gives the full variable domain: NAGVMQNPRHLVRRRGQEARLRCSPMKGHSHVYWYRQLPEEGLKFMVYLQKENIIDESGMPKERFSAEFPKEGPSILRIQQVVRGDSAAYFCASSPRAGEETQYFGPGTRLLVL.

This rearrangement joins TRBV4-1 to TRBJ2-7; D is perhaps TRBD1 (6 bases). Germline-derived CDR1 and CDR2 are MGHRA and YSYEKL. The CDR3 spans 13 residues. Trimming shortened V by 4 bases and J by 2 bases, and 9 bases separated the two germline ends. In DNA, the CDR3 is TGCGCCAGCAGCCCCTGGGACACCTACGAGCAGTACTTC. Translating it yields CASSPWDTYEQYF.

The V call is TRBV2, the J call TRBJ2-7; perhaps TRBD1 as D (6 bases). The CDR3 runs to 15 residues. Trimming removed 3 bases from V and 2 bases from J, with 14 bases in between. Germline assignment: CDR1 SNHLY and CDR2 FYNNEI. The CDR3 DNA reads TGTGCCAGCAGTGATGTTACAGGGAGAACCTACGAGCAGTACTTC. It specifies CASSDVTGRTYEQYF.

Here the CDR3 DNA reads TGTGCCAGCAGAATGGGGCGGAGTAATGAAAAACTGTTTTTT. It codes for CASRMGRSNEKLFF. This sequence joins TRBV27 and TRBJ1-4; the D gene is possibly TRBD1 (5 bases). The V end was cut by 6 bases, the J end by 4 bases, with 12 bases between. Germline loops: CDR1 MNHEY, CDR2 SMNVEV (reference sequence). This CDR3 is 14 amino acids long.

This rearrangement joins TRBV6-1 to TRBJ2-5; 12 nucleotides match TRBD2. The CDR3 runs to 16 residues. V was pared by 2 bases and J by 5 bases, with 6 bases of the junction left unmatched. Germline V gene data show CDR1 as MNHNS and CDR2 as SASEGT. The CDR3 sequence is CASSELGLAGAETQYF. The CDR3 DNA follows: TGTGCCAGCAGTGAACTGGGACTAGCGGGCGCGGAGACCCAGTACTTC.

The V gene is TRBV2, the J gene TRBJ1-1; D possibly corresponds to TRBD1 (5 bases). V lost 5 bases and J lost 0, with 10 bases in between. The CDR3 spans 14 residues. CDR1 and CDR2 from the germline V gene are SNHLY and FYNNEI. The CDR3 region has the DNA TGTGCCAGCAGTTTGGGGCAGATGAACACTGAAGCTTTCTTT. Translated, it gives CASSLGQMNTEAFF.

This chain connects TRBV6-5 to TRBJ2-1; D is perhaps TRBD2 (6 bases). Germline lookup yields CDR1 MNHEY and CDR2 SVGAGI. The ends were cut back, 10 bases at V and 2 bases at J, with 12 bases in the middle. The CDR3 runs to 13 residues. DNA of the CDR3: TGTGCCACCCGGGGCGGGACCTACAATGAGCAGTTCTTC. It specifies CATRGGTYNEQFF.

Concerning this clone: No conserved phenylalanine or tryptophan ends this CDR3, so it is likely a read error. The rearrangement joins TRBV6-6 to TRBJ1-2; maybe TRBD1 (6 bases). The germline V and J ends were trimmed by 2 bases and 7 bases, with 14 bases remaining between them. Germline CDR1 MNHNY, CDR2 SVGAGI (reference sequence). The CDR3 extends over 14 amino acids. CDR3 sequence reads: CASSYVDSYGGYTL. The CDR3 DNA reads as TGTGCCAGCAGTTACGTGGACAGTTATGGTGGCTACACCCTC.

Remarks on this clone: The junction does not match germline at one end; this may be a read error. The chain combines TRBV7-2 with TRBJ2-3; 10 bases fit TRBD1. The CDR3 is 15 amino acids. Germline V gene sequence: CDR1 SGHTA, CDR2 FQGNSA. This chain's CDR3 is CASSFRQGARDAQYF. In DNA, the CDR3 is TGTGCCAGCAGCTTCCGACAGGGGGCACGAGATGCGCAGTATTTT.

In the case of this clone: This sample includes further DNA sequences coding for the same CDR3. The chain employs TRBV7-2 and TRBJ2-3; the D is unclear. The CDR3 length is 12 residues. Germline CDR1 and CDR2: SGHTA and FQGNSA. Trimming removed 0 bases at V and 5 bases at J, with 3 bases between. The CDR3 DNA reads as TGTGCCAGCAGCTTAGCTAGAGATACGCAGTATTTT. Protein sequence: CASSLARDTQYF.

The genes are TRBV7-2 and TRBJ2-5; the match to TRBD2 covers 11 bases. The CDR3 has 17 amino acids. The germline gives CDR1 SGHTA, CDR2 FQGNSA. V was pared by 1 base and J by 1 base, with 5 bases of the junction left unmatched. CDR3 sequence reads: CASSLGVAGGLQETQYF. Here the CDR3 DNA reads TGTGCCAGCAGCTTAGGGGTAGCGGGAGGGCTCCAAGAGACCCAGTACTTC.

This rearrangement joins TRBV9 to TRBJ2-3; 7 nucleotides match TRBD2. The CDR3 consists of 11 residues. J lost 7 bases, V lost 7 bases, and 3 bases had no gene match. The germline V gene encodes CDR1 SGDLS and CDR2 YYNGEE. As DNA, the CDR3 is TGTGCCAGCGGGGGGGAGAATACGCAGTATTTT. Its protein product is CASGGENTQYF.

V usage is TRBV19 and J usage is TRBJ2-3, with D hard to call. V dropped 2 bases and J dropped 0 bases, with 15 bases sitting between them. This CDR3 comprises 17 residues. The germline V gene has CDR1 LNHDA and CDR2 SQIVND (reference sequence). The DNA of the CDR3 is TGTGCCAGTAGTATATCGGTACTCCCGTGGAGCACAGATACGCAGTATTTT. It encodes CASSISVLPWSTDTQYF.

The genes are TRBV27 and TRBJ2-1; D not resolved. From germline, CDR1 is MNHEY and CDR2 SMNVEV (reference sequence). The CDR3 has 15 amino acids. V lost 2 bases and J 0 bases, leaving 8 bases between the germline ends. As DNA, the CDR3 is TGTGCCAGCAGTTTAAGAGGCCCCTCCTACAATGAGCAGTTCTTC. Its protein product is CASSLRGPSYNEQFF.

The chain combines TRBV10-3 with TRBJ1-1, with a weak D call TRBD1 (6 bases). This CDR3 is built from 14 residues. Trimming left V 4 bases short and J 2 bases short, with 11 bases between. The germline V gene has CDR1 ENHRY and CDR2 SYGVKD. As DNA, the CDR3 is TGTGCCATCAGTGGATCAGGGGCTAACACTGAAGCTTTCTTT. As protein: CAISGSGANTEAFF.

The chain is built from TRBV25-1 and TRBJ1-1; 7 positions match TRBD1. CDR3 length: 14 amino acids. Germline values: CDR1 MGHDK, CDR2 SYGVNS. V lost 5 bases to trimming and J lost 1 base; unmatched junction nucleotides: 4. CDR3 loop: CASSKGDRNTEAFF. The CDR3 nucleotides read TGTGCCAGCAGTAAGGGGGACAGGAACACTGAAGCTTTCTTT.